These 20 T cell receptor beta chains share one sample of origin, sequenced in a study of T-cell memory formation after mild COVID-19 (dated by TCRdb to about 2021). The protocol used for the library was 5' RACE. Instrument used: Illumina NovaSeq 6000. In TCRdb, the public reads were trimmed at Q25 with fastp and aligned with MiXCR, with productive beta chains retained. CDR3 protein sequences are deduplicated, and each keeps its most common genes and DNA. In this sample the table shows roughly 600,000 distinct CDR3 sequences, roughly 18% of which occur a single time. About 11% of the sample is held by the ten biggest clonotypes. Sequencing used PBMCs or a T cell subset sorted from them (not recorded which). The origin of the receptors is an adult woman who had mild COVID-19 (a few samples of this study predate the infection). The sample titles of this study are shuffled in the database, so cell type and time point are left out; the donor was told from shared clones.

This clonotype was picked up a small number of times. The rearrangement uses TRBV5-1 and TRBJ2-3, with TRBD2 as a possible D gene (6 bases). Germline V lookup: CDR1 SGHRS, CDR2 YFSETQ. This CDR3 contains 16 residues. V lost 4 bases and J lost 11, with 26 bases in between. The CDR3 is CASSPPAGRYPIRQYF. CDR3 nucleotides: TGCGCCAGCAGCCCCCCGGCGGGGCGATACCCAATCAGGCAGTATTTT.

This rearrangement joins TRBV5-1 to TRBJ1-2; D is possibly TRBD1 (5 bases). This CDR3 spans 14 amino acids. The V end lost 4 bases, the J end lost 7 bases, and 17 bases lay between the germline ends. The V gene's germline CDR1 is SGHRS and CDR2 YFSETQ. The chain's CDR3 is CASSLPQRGVGYTF. The CDR3 bases are TGCGCCAGCAGCCTCCCCCAACGAGGGGTTGGCTACACCTTC.

V usage is TRBV9 and J usage is TRBJ2-3, with a tentative D call TRBD1 (7 bases). Trimming removed 7 bases at V and 2 bases at J, with 20 bases between. The CDR3 runs to 16 residues. Germline V gene sequence: CDR1 SGDLS, CDR2 YYNGEE. The CDR3 DNA reads TGTGCCAGCGGCCAGTCTGGCAGGGGGGTCACAGATACGCAGTATTTT. Translation gives CASGQSGRGVTDTQYF.

This chain uses TRBV4-1 with TRBJ2-3; TRBD1 agrees at 7 bases. There are 16 residues in the CDR3. V lost 2 bases to trimming and J lost 0 bases; unmatched junction nucleotides: 5. CDR1 and CDR2 from the germline V gene are MGHRA and YSYEKL. CDR3 bases: TGCGCCAGCAGCCAAACCGGGACAGAGAGCACAGATACGCAGTATTTT. Amino acids: CASSQTGTESTDTQYF.

This chain connects TRBV5-1 to TRBJ1-3; D gene uncertain. V dropped 5 bases and J dropped 0 bases, with 9 bases sitting between them. This CDR3 has 14 amino acids. Germline CDR1 and CDR2: SGHRS and YFSETQ. The CDR3 nucleotides are TGCGCCAGCAGTGATGGCGGCTCTGGAAACACCATATATTTT. Residues: CASSDGGSGNTIYF.

The chain employs TRBV11-3 and TRBJ2-2, with D possibly TRBD1 on 5 matching bases. The V gene lost 4 bases and the J gene lost 8 bases, with 23 bases spanning the gap. The CDR3 runs 17 residues. Germline assignment: CDR1 SGHNT and CDR2 YENEEA. CDR3 region: CASSSTQALLPGGELFF. DNA for the CDR3: TGTGCCAGCAGCTCGACCCAGGCTCTACTCCCAGGGGGGGAGCTGTTTTTT.

The genes are TRBV4-2 and TRBJ1-1; the D is unclear. The V gene's germline CDR1 is LGHNA and CDR2 YNFKEQ. The CDR3 contains 14 residues. V was pared by 3 bases and J by 6 bases, with 14 bases between. CDR3 amino acids: CASSQVEFNAEAFF. CDR3 in DNA: TGTGCCAGCAGCCAGGTAGAGTTTAACGCTGAAGCTTTCTTT.

This clonotype was picked up a small number of times. The chain has TRBV10-3 and TRBJ1-5; the D is unclear. This CDR3 region has 14 residues. Trimming shortened V by 6 bases and J by 6 bases, and 15 bases separated the two germline ends. CDR1 is ENHRY, CDR2 SYGVKD, per germline. The CDR3: CAISAGHITQPQHF. DNA of the CDR3: TGTGCCATCAGCGCTGGGCACATCACTCAGCCCCAGCATTTT.

In its sample, this clonotype was seen a few times. This chain uses TRBV6-2 or TRBV6-3 with TRBJ2-4; 8 nucleotides agree with TRBD2. With V trimmed by 5 bases and J by 1 base, 4 bases remained unmatched. This CDR3 has 15 amino acids. Germline loops: CDR1 MNHEY, CDR2 SVGEGT. CDR3: CASSPRGGAKNIQYF. DNA of the CDR3: TGTGCCAGCAGTCCCCGGGGGGGGGCCAAAAACATTCAGTACTTC.

The V call is TRBV12-5, the J call TRBJ1-1, with D maybe TRBD1 (6 bases). With 6 bases removed from V and 0 bases from J, the gap between germline ends came to 11 bases. The germline CDR1 and CDR2 sequences are LGHNT and FRNRAP. This CDR3 spans 14 amino acids. The CDR3 region is CASGPGGLNTEAFF. The CDR3 DNA reads TGTGCTAGTGGCCCCGGGGGGCTGAACACTGAAGCTTTCTTT. The full variable domain, in which reference TRBV12-5 and TRBJ1-1 provide the parts outside the CDR3, is DARVTQTPRHKVTEMGQEVTMRCQPILGHNTVFWYRQTMMQGLELLAYFRNRAPLDDSGMPKDRFSAEMPDATLATLKIQPSEPRDSAVYFCASGPGGLNTEAFFGQGTRLTVV.

Only a few counts were recorded for this clonotype. V is TRBV6-4 and J is TRBJ2-3; 7 positions match TRBD2. Germline values: CDR1 MRHNA, CDR2 SNTAGT. The CDR3 runs 16 residues. V shed 1 base and J 4 bases; nucleotides not matched to a gene: 8. The CDR3 DNA reads TGTGCCAGCAGTGACTTTATTGGGGGAGGGCCAGATACGCAGTATTTT. Translated: CASSDFIGGGPDTQYF.

The chain combines TRBV2 with TRBJ2-3; 9 bases are shared with TRBD2. V was clipped by 2 bases and J by 4 bases; unmatched bases: 7. This CDR3 is built from 16 residues. Per germline, CDR1 SNHLY and CDR2 FYNNEI. The CDR3: CASSERRGGFSDTQYF. The DNA of the CDR3 is TGTGCCAGCAGTGAAAGGCGGGGGGGTTTCTCAGATACGCAGTATTTT.

The V call is TRBV2, the J call TRBJ2-7; D not resolved. The CDR3 loop spans 11 amino acids. The V gene lost 6 bases and the J gene lost 3 bases, with 6 bases spanning the gap. CDR1 is SNHLY and CDR2 is FYNNEI in the germline V gene. In DNA form, the CDR3 reads TGTGCCAGCAGGGAACTCTACGAGCAGTACTTC. Translated: CASRELYEQYF. Complete variable domain (other parts from reference TRBV2 and TRBJ2-7): EPEVTQTPSHQVTQMGQEVILRCVPISNHLYFYWYRQILGQKVEFLVSFYNNEISEKSEIFDDQFSVERPDGSNFTLKIRSTKLEDSAMYFCASRELYEQYFGPGTRLTVT.

This clonotype was detected only a few times. The V call is TRBV23-1, the J call TRBJ2-7; 11 positions agree with TRBD2. TRBV23-1 is designated an ORF whose function remains uncertain. Trimming at V came to 4 bases and at J to 2 bases, leaving 13 bases not matched to a gene. CDR3 length: 18 amino acids. CDR3 coding DNA: TGCGCCAGCAGTCCACCCGAGGGGCTAGCGGGAGGTACCTACGAGCAGTACTTC. Protein sequence: CASSPPEGLAGGTYEQYF.

About this clonotype itself: This is likely a read error, given that the CDR3 carries no conserved phenylalanine or tryptophan at its end. V usage is TRBV6-5 and J usage is TRBJ1-6, with D uncertain. The CDR3 is 15 residues long. V was pared by 2 bases and J by 7 bases, with 12 bases between. The germline CDR1 and CDR2 sequences are MNHEY and SVGAGI. CDR3 amino acids: CASSYGGLQNSPLHS. The CDR3, as DNA: TGTGCCAGCAGTTACGGCGGACTTCAAAATTCACCCCTCCACTCT.

In its sample, this clonotype was seen a few times. The chain carries TRBV27 and TRBJ2-1; TRBD2 aligns across 7 bases. The length of the CDR3 is 14 residues. Germline lookup yields CDR1 MNHEY and CDR2 SMNVEV (reference sequence). The junction had 5 bases not matched to a gene; V was cut back by 4 bases and J by 5 bases. CDR3 amino acids: CASSWGGDNNEQFF. CDR3 DNA sequence: TGTGCCAGCAGTTGGGGGGGGGATAACAATGAGCAGTTCTTC.

The table lists this clonotype with a few counts. The chain has TRBV6-2 or TRBV6-3 and TRBJ1-1; TRBD1 aligns across 11 bases. The V gene's germline CDR1 is MNHEY and CDR2 SVGEGT. The CDR3 sequence is 12 residues long. The ends lost 8 bases at V and 5 bases at J; junction bases unmatched: 1. CDR3 sequence (DNA): TGTGCCAGCGGGACAGGGGGAACTGAAGCTTTCTTT. Protein product: CASGTGGTEAFF.

The count of this clonotype is one. The chain employs TRBV18 and TRBJ1-4; D not resolved. Per germline, CDR1 KGHSH and CDR2 LQKENI. Between the trimmed V and J ends, which lost 0 bases and 7 bases, there was a span of 9 bases. CDR3 length equals 14 residues. Here the CDR3 DNA reads TGTGCCAGCTCACCACCGATGGGCGGTGAAAAACTGTTTTTT. The encoded protein is CASSPPMGGEKLFF.

This clonotype was detected only a few times. The rearrangement links TRBV5-1 to TRBJ1-1, with D possibly being TRBD1 (6 bases). The germline gives CDR1 SGHRS, CDR2 YFSETQ. V was shortened by 4 bases and J by 1 base, with 17 bases between the two germline ends. The CDR3 consists of 16 residues. The CDR3 coding sequence is TGCGCCAGCAGCGGGTGGGCAGGGGTCCGGAACACTGAAGCTTTCTTT. Amino acids: CASSGWAGVRNTEAFF. Based on the CDR3 plus reference TRBV5-1 and TRBJ1-1, the full variable domain is KAGVTQTPRYLIKTRGQQVTLSCSPISGHRSVSWYQQTPGQGLQFLFEYFSETQRNKGNFPGRFSGRQFSNSRSEMNVSTLELGDSALYLCASSGWAGVRNTEAFFGQGTRLTVV.

This clonotype was recorded at least ten times. The rearrangement uses TRBV7-2 and TRBJ2-7; 7 positions match TRBD2. Germline V CDR1 and CDR2: SGHTA, FQGNSA. The CDR3 runs 14 residues. Germline trimming cut 6 bases from V and 0 bases from J; bases unmatched to any gene: 5. CDR3 in DNA: TGTGCCAGCAGTTTAACTAGCGCCTCCTACGAGCAGTACTTC. It codes for CASSLTSASYEQYF.